A selection of T cell receptor beta chains follows, all from one sample in a study of blood T cell repertoires in COVID-19. TCRdb's copy holds only in-frame clones and misses some; the assay was immunoSEQ multiplex PCR. Seen here are more than 300,000 clones, roughly 86% observed once, and the top ten hold approximately 7.4%. The sequenced sample consisted of peripheral blood. These receptors originate from a woman aged 70-85 years with COVID-19, enrolled during active disease. CDR3s leave out the opening cysteine and the closing phenylalanine or tryptophan.

v_call,j_call,cdr3_aa
TRBV7-9,TRBJ1-1,ASSDSGDTEAF
TRBV25-1,TRBJ1-2,ASSEGDRQHLNYGYT
TRBV6-5,TRBJ2-7,ASRRTGSYEQY
TRBV7-9,TRBJ2-7,ASSLGQGLPYEQY
TRBV29-1,TRBJ2-3,SVTSSDTQY
TRBV3-1/TRBV3-2,TRBJ2-2,ASSQRIDTGELF
TRBV21-1,TRBJ1-4,ASGAEKLF
TRBV18,TRBJ2-5,ASSPLASQETQY
TRBV7-9,TRBJ1-5,ASSHRDTYSNQPQH
TRBV30,TRBJ1-4,AWSARGPPIGYEKLF
TRBV5-8,TRBJ2-2,ASSLVQNTGELF
TRBV28,TRBJ1-4,ASSRGTGTNEKLF
TRBV24-1,TRBJ2-2,ATSDPETGAAGELF
TRBV15,TRBJ1-2,ATSRDRGGYT
TRBV7-2,TRBJ1-1,ASGLRNTEAF
TRBV24-1,TRBJ2-5,ATSDLQDRGQLQETQY
TRBV7-2,TRBJ1-1,ASSLGRESYTEAF
TRBV4-3,TRBJ2-7,ASSQDPADSPYEQY
TRBV10-3,TRBJ1-4,ATGQGRDEKLF